The sequence of this T cell receptor beta chain was determined in a study of blood T cells in healthy people across ages. Sample-barcoded 5' priming and a J-beta primer mix drove a second PCR of roughly 6 to 12 cycles. TCRdb re-analysed the 5' RACE reads in MiXCR, keeping a single row per CDR3 protein. The sample comprises 450,000 to 650,000 distinct CDR3 sequences, about 25% of which are singletons, and approximately 10% rests with the top ten. Germline V gives CDR1 SNHLY, CDR2 FYNNEI. The CDR3 length is 14 residues. The V gene end was trimmed by 5 bases and the J gene end by 9 bases; junction bases not matched to a gene: 4. In each sample, at least 6.5 million PBMCs were isolated. The same data also went into a second study, on T cells of mothers and their children. This second study notes: Thymic selection molds TCR recombination products alike in related and unrelated pairs. At a sensitivity of about 100 clones per million clonotypes, no persistent microchimeric T cell clones appeared.

The chain has TRBV2 and TRBJ2-1; 13 bases align to TRBD2. Sequencing was done on a sample of blood. The origin of this receptor is a boy younger than 18 in good health. CDR3 sequence (DNA): TGTGCCAGCAGTCCCGGACTAGCGGGAGTTGAGCAGTTCTTC. Residues: CASSPGLAGVEQFF.